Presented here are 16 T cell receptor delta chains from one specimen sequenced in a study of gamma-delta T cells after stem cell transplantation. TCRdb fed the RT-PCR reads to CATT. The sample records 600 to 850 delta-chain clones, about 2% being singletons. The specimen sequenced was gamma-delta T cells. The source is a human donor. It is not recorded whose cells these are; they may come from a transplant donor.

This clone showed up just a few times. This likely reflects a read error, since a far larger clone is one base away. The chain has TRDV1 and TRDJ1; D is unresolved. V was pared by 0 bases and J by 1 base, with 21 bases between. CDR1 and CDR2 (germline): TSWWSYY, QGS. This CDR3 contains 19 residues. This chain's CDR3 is CALGELDGAATPLTDKLIF. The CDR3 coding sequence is TGTGCTCTTGGGGAACTAGATGGCGCCGCTACCCCCCTCACCGATAAACTCATCTTT.

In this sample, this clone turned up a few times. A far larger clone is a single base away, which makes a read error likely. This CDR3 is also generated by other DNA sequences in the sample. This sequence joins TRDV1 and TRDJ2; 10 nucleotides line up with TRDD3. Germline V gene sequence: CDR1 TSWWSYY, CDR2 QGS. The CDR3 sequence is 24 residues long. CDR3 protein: CALGEEPPTVLGDFPYTLTAQLFF. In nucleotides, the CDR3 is TGTGCTCTTGGGGAAGAGCCTCCTACCGTACTGGGGGATTTTCCGTACACTTTGACAGCACAGCTCTTCTTT.

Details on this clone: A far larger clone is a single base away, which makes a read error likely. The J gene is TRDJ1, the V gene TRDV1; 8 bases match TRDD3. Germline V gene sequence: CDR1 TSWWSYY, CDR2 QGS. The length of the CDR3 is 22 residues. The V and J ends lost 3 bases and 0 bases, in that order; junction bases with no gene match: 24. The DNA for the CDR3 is TGTGCTCTTGGGGAGGACGGCCCCCCTCTTTGGTGGGGGATGAGGAACACCGATAAACTCATCTTT. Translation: CALGEDGPPLWWGMRNTDKLIF.

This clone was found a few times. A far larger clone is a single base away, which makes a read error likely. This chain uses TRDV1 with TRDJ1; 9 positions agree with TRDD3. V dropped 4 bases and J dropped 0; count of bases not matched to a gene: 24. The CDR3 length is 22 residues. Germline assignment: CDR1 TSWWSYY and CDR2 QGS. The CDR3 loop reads CALGVLRPQSVLGDLYTDKLIF. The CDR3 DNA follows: TGTGCTCTTGGGGTACTTAGACCCCAGTCGGTACTGGGGGACCTGTACACCGATAAACTCATCTTT.

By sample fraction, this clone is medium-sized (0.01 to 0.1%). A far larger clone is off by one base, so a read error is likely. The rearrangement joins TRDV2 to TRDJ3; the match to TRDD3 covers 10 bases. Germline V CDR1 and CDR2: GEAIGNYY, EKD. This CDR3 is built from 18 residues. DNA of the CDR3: TGTGCCTGTGACACCGGGGGGATACGCTCCTGGAACACCCGACAGATGTTTTTC. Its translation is CACDTGGIRSWNTRQMFF.

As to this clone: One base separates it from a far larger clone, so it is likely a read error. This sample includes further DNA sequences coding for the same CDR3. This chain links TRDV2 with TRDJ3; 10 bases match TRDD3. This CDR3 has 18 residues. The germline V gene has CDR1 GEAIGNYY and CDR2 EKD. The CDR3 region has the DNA TGCGCCTGTGACACCGGGGGGATACGCTCCTGGGACACCCGACAGATGTTTTTC. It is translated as CACDTGGIRSWDTRQMFF.

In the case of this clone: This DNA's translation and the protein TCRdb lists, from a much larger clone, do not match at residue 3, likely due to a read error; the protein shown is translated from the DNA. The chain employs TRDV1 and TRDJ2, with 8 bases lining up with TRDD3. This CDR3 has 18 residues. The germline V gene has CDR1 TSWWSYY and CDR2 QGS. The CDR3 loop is CAPGEQTEGYARAAQLFF. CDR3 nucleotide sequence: TGTGCTCCTGGGGAACAGACCGAGGGATACGCGCGAGCAGCACAACTCTTCTTT.

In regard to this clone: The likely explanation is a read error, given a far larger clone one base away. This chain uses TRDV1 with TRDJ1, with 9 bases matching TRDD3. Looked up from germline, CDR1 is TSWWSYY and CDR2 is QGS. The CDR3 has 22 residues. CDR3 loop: CALGELRPQSVLGDLYTDKLTF. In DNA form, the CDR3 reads TGTGCTCTTGGGGAACTTAGACCCCAGTCGGTACTGGGGGACCTGTACACCGATAAACTCACCTTT.

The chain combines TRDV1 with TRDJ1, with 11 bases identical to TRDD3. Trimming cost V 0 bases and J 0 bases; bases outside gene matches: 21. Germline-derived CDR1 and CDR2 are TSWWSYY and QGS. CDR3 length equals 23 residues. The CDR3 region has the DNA TGTGCTCTTGGGGAACTTGGCGTCCTGAGTTGGGGGATACGCCCCACGTACACCGATAAACTCATCTTT. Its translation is CALGELGVLSWGIRPTYTDKLIF.

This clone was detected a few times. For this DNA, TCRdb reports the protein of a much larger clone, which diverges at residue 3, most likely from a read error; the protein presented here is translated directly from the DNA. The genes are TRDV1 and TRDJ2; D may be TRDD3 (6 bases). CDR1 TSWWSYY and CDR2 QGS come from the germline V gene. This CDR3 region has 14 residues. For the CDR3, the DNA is TGTGCTCCTGGGGAGGTCGGCCCACCAACACAACTCTTCTTT. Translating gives CAPGEVGPPTQLFF.

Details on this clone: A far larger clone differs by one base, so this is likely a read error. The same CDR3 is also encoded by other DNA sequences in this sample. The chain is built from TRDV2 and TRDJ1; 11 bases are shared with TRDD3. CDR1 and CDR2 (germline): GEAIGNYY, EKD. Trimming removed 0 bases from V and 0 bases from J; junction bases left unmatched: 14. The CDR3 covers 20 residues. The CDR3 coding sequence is TGTGCCTGTGACACCGTCGGTGGGGGATACGTCAATTTGGACACCGATAAACTCATCTTT. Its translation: CACDTVGGGYVNLDTDKLIF.

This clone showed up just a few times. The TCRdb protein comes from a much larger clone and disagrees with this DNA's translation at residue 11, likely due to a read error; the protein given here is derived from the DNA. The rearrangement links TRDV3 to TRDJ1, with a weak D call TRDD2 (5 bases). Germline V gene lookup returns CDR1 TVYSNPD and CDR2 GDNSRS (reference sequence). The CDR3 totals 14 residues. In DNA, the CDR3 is TGTGCCTTCCCCTACGGCGGCTACACCGATAGACTCATCTTT. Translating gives CAFPYGGYTDRLIF.

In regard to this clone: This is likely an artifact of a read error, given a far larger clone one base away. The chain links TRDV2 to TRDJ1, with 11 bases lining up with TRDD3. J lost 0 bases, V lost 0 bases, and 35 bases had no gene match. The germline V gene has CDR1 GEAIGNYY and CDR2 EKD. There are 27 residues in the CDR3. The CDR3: CACDTLHPRSHVARTGGYNPYTDKLIF. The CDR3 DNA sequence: TGTGCCTGTGACACCTTGCATCCACGTTCCCATGTCGCCCGTACTGGGGGATATAACCCGTACACCGATAAACTCATCTTT.

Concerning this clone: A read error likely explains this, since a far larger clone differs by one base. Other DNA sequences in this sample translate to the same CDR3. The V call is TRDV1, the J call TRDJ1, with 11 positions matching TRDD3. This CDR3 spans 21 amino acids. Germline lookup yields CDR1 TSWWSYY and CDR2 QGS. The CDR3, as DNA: TGCGCTCTTGGGGTCCTCCGTAACTATACTGGGGGATATCGAAGGAACGATAAACTCATCTTT. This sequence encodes CALGVLRNYTGGYRRNDKLIF.

CDR3 sequence reads: CACDTVLGDTRAWDTRQMFF. In DNA form, the CDR3 reads TGTGCCTGTGACACCGTACTGGGGGATACGCGAGCCTGGGACACCCGACAGATGTTTTTC. The gene calls are TRDV2 and TRDJ3; 13 bases agree with TRDD3. After removal of 0 bases from V and 2 bases from J, the junction contained 6 bases not matched to a gene. The CDR3 length is 20 residues. The germline V gene has CDR1 GEAIGNYY and CDR2 EKD.

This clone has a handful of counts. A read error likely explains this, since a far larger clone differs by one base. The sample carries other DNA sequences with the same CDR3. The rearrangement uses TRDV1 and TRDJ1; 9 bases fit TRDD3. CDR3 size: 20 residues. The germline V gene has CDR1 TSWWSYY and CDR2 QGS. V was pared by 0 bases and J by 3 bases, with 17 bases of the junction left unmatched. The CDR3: CALGELRGILGIKGPDKLIF. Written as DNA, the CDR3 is TGTGCTCTTGGGGAACTCCGGGGGATACTTGGGATAAAGGGACCCGATAAACTCATCTTT.